A selection of T cell receptor beta chains follows, all from one sample in a study of PD-L1 blockade in urothelial cancer. Repertoires were generated with immunoSEQ multiplex PCR, while TCRdb's copy carries only in-frame clones and drops some. In the table there are around 45,000 clones, about 84% of which are singletons. The specimen comprised PBMCs, sampled around atezolizumab (anti-PD-L1) treatment. The receptors originated from a man in his sixties with urothelial cancer. Both conserved end residues are part of each CDR3. Each record gives: J gene, V gene, clone size, CDR3 protein. Expanded clones are given a class, and other clones once, few, many or no size at all.

J: TRBJ1-4
V: TRBV28
size: -
CDR3: CASRHVRAGHEKLFF

J: TRBJ2-2
V: TRBV7-8
size: many
CDR3: CASSLRDRMLTGELFF

J: TRBJ1-2
V: TRBV27
size: -
CDR3: CASSLSPSTDMNYGYTF

J: TRBJ2-7
V: TRBV15
size: -
CDR3: CATSKEGGLKTYEQYF

J: TRBJ2-7
V: TRBV13
size: few
CDR3: CASSLVRSEQYF

J: TRBJ2-5
V: TRBV7-6
size: once
CDR3: CASSLMAQGAGETQYF

J: TRBJ1-4
V: TRBV19
size: few
CDR3: CASSIRGLEEKLFF

J: TRBJ2-7
V: TRBV5-8
size: -
CDR3: CASSLGQSYEQYF

J: TRBJ2-7
V: TRBV5-1
size: -
CDR3: CASSVGQYEQYF

J: TRBJ1-6
V: TRBV14
size: -
CDR3: CASSQTKNNSPLHF

J: TRBJ2-6
V: TRBV5-1
size: -
CDR3: CASSHRDRAVWGANVLTF

J: TRBJ2-1
V: TRBV6-6
size: -
CDR3: CASRVVEGVNEQFF

J: TRBJ2-1
V: TRBV19
size: -
CDR3: CASSILAGEANEQFF

J: TRBJ1-5
V: TRBV27
size: once
CDR3: CASSLYGGESNQPQHF

J: TRBJ2-1
V: TRBV2
size: -
CDR3: CATLRRDEQFF

J: TRBJ2-7
V: TRBV7-9
size: -
CDR3: CASSLDGGSYEQYF

J: TRBJ1-2
V: TRBV4-3
size: -
CDR3: CASSWTSGDGYTF

J: TRBJ1-2
V: TRBV7-2
size: -
CDR3: CASSLGTGERGYTF

J: TRBJ2-7
V: TRBV27
size: -
CDR3: CAIGGRGYGEQYF

J: TRBJ2-2
V: TRBV23-1
size: -
CDR3: CASSQSSAGEDTGELFF

J: TRBJ2-1
V: TRBV5-3
size: -
CDR3: CARSLWRPGLASSYNEQFF

J: TRBJ2-1
V: TRBV19
size: -
CDR3: CASSIAGGAGNEQFF

J: TRBJ1-4
V: TRBV5-7
size: -
CDR3: CASSWGDGINEKLFF

J: TRBJ2-1
V: TRBV5-1
size: -
CDR3: CASSLRQGAIYNEQFF

J: TRBJ2-7
V: TRBV29-1
size: -
CDR3: CSGGDRGRYEQYF

J: TRBJ2-3
V: TRBV19
size: -
CDR3: CASQGEVDTQYF

J: TRBJ2-3
V: TRBV5-8
size: -
CDR3: CASSLLREDTQYF

J: TRBJ2-7
V: TRBV4-1
size: -
CDR3: CASSQEQGYEQYF

J: TRBJ2-7
V: TRBV21-1
size: -
CDR3: CASSKGRQVSYEQYF

J: TRBJ1-1
V: TRBV6-1
size: -
CDR3: CASSWGGNTEAFF

J: TRBJ2-3
V: TRBV28
size: -
CDR3: CASSPASGAGGTDTQYF

J: TRBJ1-2
V: TRBV19
size: -
CDR3: CASSPTGTGANYGYTF

J: TRBJ1-5
V: TRBV7-2
size: -
CDR3: CASSLLGGNQPQHF

J: TRBJ1-5
V: TRBV28
size: -
CDR3: CASIGQGLYGSNQPQHF

J: TRBJ2-3
V: TRBV5-6
size: -
CDR3: CASSLTSGGPPAQYF

J: TRBJ2-2
V: TRBV6-1
size: -
CDR3: CASSEAGGVYTGELFF

J: TRBJ1-5
V: TRBV6-1
size: -
CDR3: CASSEQGPSYQPQHF

J: TRBJ1-1
V: TRBV10-3
size: few
CDR3: CAISTGGYTEAFF

J: TRBJ2-1
V: TRBV28
size: -
CDR3: CASSYGAGLDEQFF

J: TRBJ2-7
V: TRBV4-3
size: -
CDR3: CASSPSSTGFSRREQYF